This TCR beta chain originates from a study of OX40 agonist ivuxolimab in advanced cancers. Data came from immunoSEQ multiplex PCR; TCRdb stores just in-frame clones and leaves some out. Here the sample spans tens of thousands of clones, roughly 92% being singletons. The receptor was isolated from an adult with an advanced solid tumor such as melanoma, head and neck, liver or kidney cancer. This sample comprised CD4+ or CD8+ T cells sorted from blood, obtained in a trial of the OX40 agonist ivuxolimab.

The CDR3, as DNA: TGTGCCAGCAGCAGGGGACTGGCGAACACCGGGGAGCTGTTTTTT. Translated, it gives CASSRGLANTGELFF. The rearrangement joins TRBV7-3 to TRBJ2-2; the D gene is possibly TRBD2 (6 bases). CDR3 length equals 15 residues. V shed 5 bases and J shed 0 bases, with 10 bases lying between them. Germline V gives CDR1 SGHTA, CDR2 FQGTGA.